What follows is one T cell receptor (beta chain) and its context. The sample comes from a study of blood T cell repertoires in COVID-19. As for the study in general: Both acute and convalescent COVID-19 samples were obtained from the United States, Italy and Spain.

What the recovered Cohort 3 donors had was two negative PCRs, clearance, or symptom resolution. Methods used by the authors: Nucleated cell counts were estimated from reference gene primer amplification. The data were produced by immunoSEQ multiplex PCR, yet TCRdb's version contains in-frame clones alone and is incomplete. D and trimming were read from the DNA, whereas the V and J calls and clone size are those reported in that table. The sample yields roughly 160,000 clones, more than 85% seen once. The material sequenced was PBMCs or T cells enriched from blood (not recorded which). The clonotype was recovered from a woman aged 50 to 60 who had recovered from COVID-19.

CDR3 sequence reads: CASSLVGGENTEAFF. The CDR3 nucleotides are TGCGCCAGCAGCTTGGTGGGGGGAGAGAACACTGAAGCTTTCTTT. The chain combines TRBV5-1 with TRBJ1-1; possible D gene TRBD1, 5 bases. The CDR3 consists of 15 residues. In germline, CDR1 is SGHRS, CDR2 YFSETQ. Trimming cost V 0 bases and J 1 base, with 10 bases left between them.